These T cell receptor beta chains were read from a single sample in a study of blood T cell repertoires in COVID-19. The assay was immunoSEQ multiplex PCR, and TCRdb's table has in-frame clones only and misses some. The data contain about 380,000 clones, around 85% of them singletons. Sequenced sample: peripheral blood. The receptors were gathered from a woman under 30 with acute or convalescent COVID-19. Each CDR3 is given with its conserved first and last residue. A D gene is named only where the DNA matches it firmly. A row's size may be missing; if present it is once, few, many or a size class.

v_call	d_call	j_call	clone_size	cdr3_aa	cdr3_nt
TRBV9	TRBD1	TRBJ1-2	.	CASSLRTGSDGYTF	TGTGCCAGCAGCTTACGGACAGGGAGTGATGGCTACACCTTC
TRBV6-5	.	TRBJ2-3	.	CASSYRRAKGDTQYF	TGTGCCAGCAGTTATAGGAGGGCCAAGGGGGATACGCAGTATTTT
TRBV28	.	TRBJ2-1	.	CASSLGASNEQFF	TGTGCCAGCAGCCTCGGAGCTAGCAATGAGCAGTTCTTC
TRBV2	.	TRBJ2-2	.	CASRFGKNANTGELFF	TGTGCCAGCAGATTCGGGAAAAACGCGAACACCGGGGAGCTGTTTTTT
TRBV18	TRBD2	TRBJ2-1	.	CASYGTSGGDYNEQFF	TGTGCCAGCTACGGGACTAGCGGGGGGGATTACAATGAGCAGTTCTTC
TRBV5-1	TRBD1	TRBJ2-7	.	CASSPDGTGTYEQYF	TGCGCCAGCAGCCCGGACGGGACAGGGACCTACGAGCAGTACTTC
TRBV19	.	TRBJ1-5	.	CASRLIGLPQHF	TGTGCCAGTCGCCTGATTGGGCTGCCCCAGCATTTT
TRBV6-5	TRBD1	TRBJ2-7	.	CASSWDRYYEQYF	TGTGCCAGCTCCTGGGACAGGTACTACGAGCAGTACTTC
TRBV5-1	.	TRBJ1-4	.	CASSLSGAPNEKLFF	TGCGCCAGCAGCTTGTCAGGGGCGCCTAATGAAAAACTGTTTTTT
TRBV20-1	TRBD1	TRBJ1-1	.	CSASWDREAFF	TGCAGTGCTAGCTGGGACAGAGAAGCTTTCTTT
TRBV30	TRBD2	TRBJ2-5	.	CAWATLGGLAQETQYF	TGTGCCTGGGCAACGCTTGGGGGACTAGCCCAAGAGACCCAGTACTTC
TRBV5-6	.	TRBJ2-4	.	CASSLPRNIQYF	TGTGCCAGCAGCTTGCCGAGAAACATTCAGTACTTC
TRBV30	.	TRBJ1-5	.	CAWSARADSNQPQHF	TGTGCCTGGAGTGCTCGAGCGGATAGCAATCAGCCCCAGCATTTT
TRBV19	TRBD2	TRBJ2-1	.	CASSIEREQGNEQFF	TGTGCCAGTAGTATTGAGCGGGAGCAAGGGAATGAGCAGTTCTTC
TRBV4-1	TRBD1	TRBJ2-3	.	CASSQGQGPYTDTQYF	TGCGCCAGCAGCCAAGGACAGGGGCCCTACACAGATACGCAGTATTTT
TRBV12-5	.	TRBJ1-2	.	CASGLLGGGYTF	TGTGCTAGTGGCCTCCTGGGGGGGGGCTACACCTTC
TRBV19	.	TRBJ1-2	once	CATRRGSPSKANYGYTF	TGTGCCACCAGAAGGGGGTCTCCGTCAAAAGCTAACTATGGCTACACCTTC
TRBV23-1	TRBD1	TRBJ2-2	few	CASSWDRGPTNTGELFF	TGCGCCAGCAGCTGGGACAGGGGGCCCACGAACACCGGGGAGCTGTTTTTT
TRBV7-8	.	TRBJ2-5	once	CASSLLNSRGQETQYF	TGTGCCAGCAGCTTACTTAACTCGAGGGGGCAAGAGACCCAGTACTTC
TRBV2	.	TRBJ2-7	.	CASRDTSAGRSYEQYF	TGTGCCAGCAGGGACACGTCCGCGGGACGGTCCTACGAGCAGTACTTC
TRBV28	.	TRBJ2-2	once	CASSLDPSGGAGGELFF	TGTGCCAGCAGTTTAGACCCCTCAGGGGGAGCGGGCGGGGAGCTGTTTTTT
TRBV5-6	TRBD1	TRBJ2-7	.	CASSFIRDSSYEQYF	TGTGCCAGCAGCTTTATACGGGACAGCTCCTACGAGCAGTACTTC
TRBV11-2	TRBD1	TRBJ1-6	once	CASSFPTGLTQSYNSPLHF	TGTGCCAGCAGCTTTCCGACAGGGCTTACCCAGTCCTATAATTCACCCCTCCACTTT
TRBV19	TRBD2	TRBJ2-3	.	CASSISGLAGGGDTQYF	TGTGCCAGTAGTATATCGGGACTAGCGGGCGGGGGGGATACGCAGTATTTT
TRBV6-5	TRBD1	TRBJ2-3	.	CASSYGQGEADTQYF	TGTGCCAGCAGTTATGGACAGGGTGAGGCAGATACGCAGTATTTT
TRBV19	.	TRBJ1-5	.	CASSQRDQPQHF	TGTGCCAGTAGTCAACGGGATCAGCCCCAGCATTTT
TRBV28	.	TRBJ2-5	.	CASSFRQLELGTQYF	TGTGCCAGCAGTTTTCGACAGCTCGAGCTCGGGACCCAGTACTTC
TRBV10-3	.	TRBJ2-4	once	CAISEGGAIQYF	TGTGCCATCAGTGAGGGGGGGGCCATTCAGTACTTC
TRBV6-5	TRBD1	TRBJ1-2	.	CASSSDRDRGHGYTF	TGTGCCAGCAGTTCGGACCGGGACAGGGGTCATGGCTACACCTTC
TRBV2	TRBD2	TRBJ2-1	.	CASSDTLAGYNEQFF	TGTGCCAGCAGTGATACTCTAGCGGGCTACAATGAGCAGTTCTTC
TRBV20-1	.	TRBJ1-2	.	CSASSWEGTYGYTF	TGCAGTGCTAGTTCGTGGGAGGGGACCTATGGCTACACCTTC
TRBV9	TRBD2	TRBJ2-1	.	CASSGTGTSIHEQFF	TGTGCCAGCAGCGGAACCGGGACTAGCATCCATGAGCAGTTCTTC
TRBV6-6	TRBD1	TRBJ1-5	.	CASSPRDRGPSGSNQPQHF	TGTGCCAGCAGTCCCCGGGACAGGGGGCCAAGTGGGAGCAATCAGCCCCAGCATTTT
TRBV25-1	.	TRBJ2-1	.	CASSDAVGADNEQFF	TGTGCCAGCAGTGACGCTGTAGGAGCGGACAATGAGCAGTTCTTC
TRBV19	.	TRBJ1-1	.	CASSIGLSTEAFF	TGTGCCAGTAGTATAGGTCTGAGCACTGAAGCTTTCTTT
TRBV5-1	TRBD2	TRBJ2-1	.	CASSWGLAGSYNEQFF	TGCGCCAGCAGCTGGGGACTAGCGGGCTCCTACAATGAGCAGTTCTTC